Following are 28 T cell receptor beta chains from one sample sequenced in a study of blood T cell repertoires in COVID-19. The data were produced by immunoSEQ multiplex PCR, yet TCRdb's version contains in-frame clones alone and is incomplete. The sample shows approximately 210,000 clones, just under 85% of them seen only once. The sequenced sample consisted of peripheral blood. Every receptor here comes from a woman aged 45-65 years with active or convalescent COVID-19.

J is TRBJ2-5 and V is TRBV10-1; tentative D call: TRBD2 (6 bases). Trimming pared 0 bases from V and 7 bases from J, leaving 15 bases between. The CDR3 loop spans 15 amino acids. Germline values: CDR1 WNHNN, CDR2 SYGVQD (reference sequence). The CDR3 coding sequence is TGCGCCAGCAGTGAGTCATCGCGGGGTGTAGGGACCCAGTACTTC. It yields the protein CASSESSRGVGTQYF.

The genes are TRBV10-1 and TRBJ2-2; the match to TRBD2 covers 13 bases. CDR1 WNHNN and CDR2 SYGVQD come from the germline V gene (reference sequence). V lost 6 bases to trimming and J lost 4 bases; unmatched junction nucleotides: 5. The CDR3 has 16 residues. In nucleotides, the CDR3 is TGCGCCAGCAGCGGACTAGCGGGAGCCCCCACCGGGGAGCTGTTTTTT. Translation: CASSGLAGAPTGELFF.

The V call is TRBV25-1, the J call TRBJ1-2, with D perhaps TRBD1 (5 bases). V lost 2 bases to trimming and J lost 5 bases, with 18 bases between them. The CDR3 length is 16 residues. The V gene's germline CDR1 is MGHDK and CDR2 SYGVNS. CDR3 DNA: TGTGCCAGCAGTGAAAGTGGGTCAGGGAACTTTTATGGCTACACCTTC. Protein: CASSESGSGNFYGYTF.

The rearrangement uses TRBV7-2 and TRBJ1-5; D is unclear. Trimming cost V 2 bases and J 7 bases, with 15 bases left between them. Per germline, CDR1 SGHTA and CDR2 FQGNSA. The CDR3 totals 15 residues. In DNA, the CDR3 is TGTGCCAGCAGCTTAACCCCGGTCGGGATGCAGCCCCAGCATTTT. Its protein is CASSLTPVGMQPQHF.

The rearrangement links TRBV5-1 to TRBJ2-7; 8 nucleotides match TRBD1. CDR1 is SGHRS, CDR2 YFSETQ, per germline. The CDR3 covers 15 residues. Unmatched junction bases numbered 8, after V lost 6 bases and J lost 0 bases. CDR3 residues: CASNPGGTGSYEQYF. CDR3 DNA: TGCGCCAGCAACCCCGGCGGGACAGGCTCCTACGAGCAGTACTTC.

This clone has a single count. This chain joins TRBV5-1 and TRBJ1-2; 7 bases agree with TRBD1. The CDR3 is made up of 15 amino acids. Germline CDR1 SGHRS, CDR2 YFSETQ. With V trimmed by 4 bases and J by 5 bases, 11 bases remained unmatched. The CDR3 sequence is CASSTNQGDRYGYTF. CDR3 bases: TGCGCCAGCAGCACTAATCAGGGGGATCGTTATGGCTACACCTTC.

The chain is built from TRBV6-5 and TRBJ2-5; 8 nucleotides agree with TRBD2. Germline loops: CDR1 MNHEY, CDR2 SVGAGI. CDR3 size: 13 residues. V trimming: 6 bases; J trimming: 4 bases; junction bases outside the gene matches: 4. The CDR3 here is CASSREGPETQYF. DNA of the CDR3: TGTGCCAGCAGCCGGGAGGGCCCAGAGACCCAGTACTTC.

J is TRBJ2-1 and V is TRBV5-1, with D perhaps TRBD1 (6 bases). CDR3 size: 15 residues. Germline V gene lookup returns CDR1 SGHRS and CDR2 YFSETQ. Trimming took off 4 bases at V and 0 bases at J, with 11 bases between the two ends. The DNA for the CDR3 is TGCGCCAGCAGCCCACAGGGAAGCTCCTACAATGAGCAGTTCTTC. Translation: CASSPQGSSYNEQFF. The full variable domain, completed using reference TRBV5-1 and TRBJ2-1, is KAGVTQTPRYLIKTRGQQVTLSCSPISGHRSVSWYQQTPGQGLQFLFEYFSETQRNKGNFPGRFSGRQFSNSRSEMNVSTLELGDSALYLCASSPQGSSYNEQFFGPGTRLTVL.

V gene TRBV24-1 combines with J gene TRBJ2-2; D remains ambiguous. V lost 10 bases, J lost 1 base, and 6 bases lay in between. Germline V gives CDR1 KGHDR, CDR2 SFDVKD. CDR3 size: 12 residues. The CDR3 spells CATSQNTGELFF. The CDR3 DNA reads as TGTGCCACAAGCCAGAACACCGGGGAGCTGTTTTTT.

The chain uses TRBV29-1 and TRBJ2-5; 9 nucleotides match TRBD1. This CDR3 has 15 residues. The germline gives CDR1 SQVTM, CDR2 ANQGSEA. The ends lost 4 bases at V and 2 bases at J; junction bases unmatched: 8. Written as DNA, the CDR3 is TGCAGCGTTGTTAGTAGGGGACAGGGACAAGAGACCCAGTACTTC. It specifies CSVVSRGQGQETQYF.

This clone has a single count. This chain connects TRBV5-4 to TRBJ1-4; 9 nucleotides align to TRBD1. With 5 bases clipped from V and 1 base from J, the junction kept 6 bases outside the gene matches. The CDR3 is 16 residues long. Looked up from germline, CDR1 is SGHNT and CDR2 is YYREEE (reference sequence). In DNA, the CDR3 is TGTGCCAGCAGTTTTGGACAGGGGAGAACTAATGAAAAACTGTTTTTT. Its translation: CASSFGQGRTNEKLFF. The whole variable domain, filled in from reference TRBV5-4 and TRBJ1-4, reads ETGVTQSPTHLIKTRGQQVTLRCSSQSGHNTVSWYQQALGQGPQFIFQYYREEENGRGNFPPRFSGLQFPNYSSELNVNALELDDSALYLCASSFGQGRTNEKLFFGSGTQLSVL.

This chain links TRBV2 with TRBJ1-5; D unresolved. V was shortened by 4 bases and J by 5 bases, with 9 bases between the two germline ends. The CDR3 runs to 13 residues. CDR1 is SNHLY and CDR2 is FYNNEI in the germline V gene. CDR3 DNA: TGTGCCAGCAGTGTGGTGGCAGATCAGCCCCAGCATTTT. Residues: CASSVVADQPQHF.

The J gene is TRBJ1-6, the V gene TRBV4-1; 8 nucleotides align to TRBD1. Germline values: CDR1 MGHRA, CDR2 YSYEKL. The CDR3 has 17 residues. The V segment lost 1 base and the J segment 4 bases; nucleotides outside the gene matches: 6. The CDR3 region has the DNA TGCGCCAGCAGCCAAGGCTCCGGGACAGGATATAATTCACCCCTCCACTTT. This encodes CASSQGSGTGYNSPLHF.

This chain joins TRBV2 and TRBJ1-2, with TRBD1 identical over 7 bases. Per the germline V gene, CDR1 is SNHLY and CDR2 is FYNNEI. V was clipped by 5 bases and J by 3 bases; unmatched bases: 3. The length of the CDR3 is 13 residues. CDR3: CASSRDRDYGYTF. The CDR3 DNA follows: TGTGCCAGCAGTCGTGACAGGGACTATGGCTACACCTTC. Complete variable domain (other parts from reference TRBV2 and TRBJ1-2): EPEVTQTPSHQVTQMGQEVILRCVPISNHLYFYWYRQILGQKVEFLVSFYNNEISEKSEIFDDQFSVERPDGSNFTLKIRSTKLEDSAMYFCASSRDRDYGYTFGSGTRLTVV.

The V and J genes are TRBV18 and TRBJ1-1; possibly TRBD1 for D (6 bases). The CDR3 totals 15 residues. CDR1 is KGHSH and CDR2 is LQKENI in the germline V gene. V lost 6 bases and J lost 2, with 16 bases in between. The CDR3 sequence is CASSYYWDTNTEAFF. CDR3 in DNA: TGTGCCAGCTCCTATTACTGGGACACCAACACTGAAGCTTTCTTT.

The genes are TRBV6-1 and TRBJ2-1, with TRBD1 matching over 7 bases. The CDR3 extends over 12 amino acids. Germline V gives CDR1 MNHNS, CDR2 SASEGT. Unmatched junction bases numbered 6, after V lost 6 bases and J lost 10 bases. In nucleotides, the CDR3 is TGTGCCAGCAGGAAGACAGGGACAGAGCAGTTCTTC. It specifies CASRKTGTEQFF.

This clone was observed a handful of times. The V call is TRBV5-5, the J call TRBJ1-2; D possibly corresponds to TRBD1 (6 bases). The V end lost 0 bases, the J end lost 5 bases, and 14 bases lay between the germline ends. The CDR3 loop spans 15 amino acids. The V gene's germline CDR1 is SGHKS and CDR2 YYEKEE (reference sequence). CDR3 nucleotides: TGTGCCAGCAGCTTGGTCGGGGGGGCTCCATATGGCTACACCTTC. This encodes CASSLVGGAPYGYTF.

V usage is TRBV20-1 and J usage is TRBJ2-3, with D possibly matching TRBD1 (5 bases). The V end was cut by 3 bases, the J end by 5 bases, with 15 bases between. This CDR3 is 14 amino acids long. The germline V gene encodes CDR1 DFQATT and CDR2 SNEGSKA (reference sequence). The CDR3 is CSASKQDQGDTQYF. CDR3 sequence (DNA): TGCAGTGCTAGTAAACAGGACCAGGGAGATACGCAGTATTTT.

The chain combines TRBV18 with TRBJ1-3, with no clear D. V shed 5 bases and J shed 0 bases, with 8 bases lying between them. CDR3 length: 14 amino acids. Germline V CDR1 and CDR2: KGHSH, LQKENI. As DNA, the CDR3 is TGTGCCAGCTCAGATTCGAGCTCTGGAAACACCATATATTTT. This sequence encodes CASSDSSSGNTIYF.

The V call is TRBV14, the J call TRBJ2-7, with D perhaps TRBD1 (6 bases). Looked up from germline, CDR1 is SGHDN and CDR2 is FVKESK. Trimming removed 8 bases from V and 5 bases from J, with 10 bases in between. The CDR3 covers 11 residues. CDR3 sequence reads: CASSTGHEQYF. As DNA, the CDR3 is TGTGCCAGCTCGACAGGACACGAGCAGTACTTC.

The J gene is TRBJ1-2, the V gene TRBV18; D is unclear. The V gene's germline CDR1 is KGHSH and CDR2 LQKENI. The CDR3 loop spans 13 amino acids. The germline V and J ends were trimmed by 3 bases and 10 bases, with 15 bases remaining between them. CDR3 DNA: TGTGCCAGCTCACCCCTTAAAAGCCAAGACTACACCTTC. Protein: CASSPLKSQDYTF.

The CDR3 DNA reads as TGTGCCAGCAGGGAAGGGACAGCGAACACTGAAGCTTTCTTT. It is translated as CASREGTANTEAFF. The chain carries TRBV28 and TRBJ1-1, with 7 bases identical to TRBD1. CDR1 and CDR2 from the germline V gene are MDHEN and SYDVKM. Germline trimming cut 6 bases from V and 1 base from J; bases unmatched to any gene: 5. CDR3 length: 14 residues.

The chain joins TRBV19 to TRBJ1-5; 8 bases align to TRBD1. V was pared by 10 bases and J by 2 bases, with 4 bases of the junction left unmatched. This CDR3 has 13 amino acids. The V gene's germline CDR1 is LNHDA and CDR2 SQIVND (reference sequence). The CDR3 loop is CAITGGCNQPQHF. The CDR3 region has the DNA TGTGCCATTACAGGGGGATGCAATCAGCCCCAGCATTTT. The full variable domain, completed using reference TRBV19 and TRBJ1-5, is DGGITQSPKYLFRKEGQNVTLSCEQNLNHDAMYWYRQDPGQGLRLIYYSQIVNDFQKGDIAEGYSVSREKKESFPLTVTSAQKNPTAFYLCAITGGCNQPQHFGDGTRLSIL.

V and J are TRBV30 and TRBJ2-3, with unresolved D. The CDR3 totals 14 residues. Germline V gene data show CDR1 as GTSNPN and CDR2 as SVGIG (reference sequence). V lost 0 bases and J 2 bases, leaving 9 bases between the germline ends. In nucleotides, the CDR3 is TGTGCCTGGAGTGTATCGTATAACACAGATACGCAGTATTTT. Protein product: CAWSVSYNTDTQYF.

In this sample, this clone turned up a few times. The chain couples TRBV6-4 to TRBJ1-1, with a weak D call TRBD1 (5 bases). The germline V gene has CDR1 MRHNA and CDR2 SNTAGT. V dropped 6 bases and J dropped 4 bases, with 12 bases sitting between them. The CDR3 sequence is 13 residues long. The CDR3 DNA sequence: TGTGCCAGCAGGGACACCGGAGGCACTGAAGCTTTCTTT. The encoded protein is CASRDTGGTEAFF.

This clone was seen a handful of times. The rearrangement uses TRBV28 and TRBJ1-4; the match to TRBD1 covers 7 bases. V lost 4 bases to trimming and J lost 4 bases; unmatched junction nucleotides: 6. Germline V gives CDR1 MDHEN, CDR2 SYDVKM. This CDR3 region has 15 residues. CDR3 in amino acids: CASSSSPGGNEKLFF. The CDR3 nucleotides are TGTGCCAGCAGTTCCTCCCCAGGGGGTAATGAAAAACTGTTTTTT.

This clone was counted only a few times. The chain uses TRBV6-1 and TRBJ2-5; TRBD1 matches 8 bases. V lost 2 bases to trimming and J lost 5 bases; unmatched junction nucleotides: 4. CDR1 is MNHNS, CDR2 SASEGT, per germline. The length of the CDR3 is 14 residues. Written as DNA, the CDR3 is TGTGCCAGCAGTGAACGGACAGGGTTTGAGACCCAGTACTTC. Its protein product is CASSERTGFETQYF.

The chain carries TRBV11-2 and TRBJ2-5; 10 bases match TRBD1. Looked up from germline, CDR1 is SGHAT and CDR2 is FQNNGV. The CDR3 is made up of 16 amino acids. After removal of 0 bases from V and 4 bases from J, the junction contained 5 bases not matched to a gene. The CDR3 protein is CASSLDGGDRGETQYF. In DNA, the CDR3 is TGTGCCAGCAGCTTAGACGGGGGGGACAGGGGAGAGACCCAGTACTTC. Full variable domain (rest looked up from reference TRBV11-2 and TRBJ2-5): EAGVAQSPRYKIIEKRQSVAFWCNPISGHATLYWYQQILGQGPKLLIQFQNNGVVDDSQLPKDRFSAERLKGVDSTLKIQPAKLEDSAVYLCASSLDGGDRGETQYFGPGTRLLVL.